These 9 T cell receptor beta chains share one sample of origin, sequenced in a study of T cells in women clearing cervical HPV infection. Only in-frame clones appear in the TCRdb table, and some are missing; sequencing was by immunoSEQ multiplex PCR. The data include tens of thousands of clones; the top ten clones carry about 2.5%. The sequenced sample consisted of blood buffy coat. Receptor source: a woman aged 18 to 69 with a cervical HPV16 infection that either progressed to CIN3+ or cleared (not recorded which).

CDR3 in amino acids: CASSSTSDRGYTF. The CDR3 bases that were read are TGTGCCAGCAGCTCGACGTCCGACAGGGGC. The J gene is TRBJ1-2, the V gene TRBV7-9; tentative D call: TRBD1 (6 bases). The read ends 3 residues shy of where the CDR3 ends; the end is completed using the germline J gene. The germline CDR1 and CDR2 sequences are SEHNR and FQNEAQ (reference sequence). The CDR3 contains 13 residues.

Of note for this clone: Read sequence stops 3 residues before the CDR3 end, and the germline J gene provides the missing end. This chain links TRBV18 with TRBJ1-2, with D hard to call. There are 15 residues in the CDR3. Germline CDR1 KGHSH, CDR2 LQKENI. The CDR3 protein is CASSSTSGSSYDYTF. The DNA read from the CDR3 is TGTGCCAGCTCATCGACTAGCGGGAGCTCCTACGAC.

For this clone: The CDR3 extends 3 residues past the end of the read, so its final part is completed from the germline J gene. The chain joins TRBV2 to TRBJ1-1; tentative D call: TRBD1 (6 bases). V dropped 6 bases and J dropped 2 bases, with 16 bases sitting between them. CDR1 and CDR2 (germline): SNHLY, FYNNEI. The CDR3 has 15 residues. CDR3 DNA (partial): TGTGCCAGCAGGCCCAGGGGAGGGGATAACACTGAA. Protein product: CASRPRGGDNTE. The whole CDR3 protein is CASRPRGGDNTEAFF.

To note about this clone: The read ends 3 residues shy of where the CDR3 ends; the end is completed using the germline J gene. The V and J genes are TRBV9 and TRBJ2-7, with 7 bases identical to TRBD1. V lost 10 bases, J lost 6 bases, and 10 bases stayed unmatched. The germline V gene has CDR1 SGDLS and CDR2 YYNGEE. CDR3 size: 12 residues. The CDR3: CAGRGGAGEQYF. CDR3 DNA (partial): TGTGCCGGGAGAGGGGGCGCGGGCGAG.

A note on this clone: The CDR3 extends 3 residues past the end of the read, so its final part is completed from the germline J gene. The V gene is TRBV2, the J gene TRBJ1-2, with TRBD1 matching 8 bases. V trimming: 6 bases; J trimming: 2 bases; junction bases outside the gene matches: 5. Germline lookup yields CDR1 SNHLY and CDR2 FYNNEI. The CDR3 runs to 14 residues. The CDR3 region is CASRERTGNYGYTF. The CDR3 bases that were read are TGTGCCAGCAGAGAAAGGACAGGGAACTATGGC.

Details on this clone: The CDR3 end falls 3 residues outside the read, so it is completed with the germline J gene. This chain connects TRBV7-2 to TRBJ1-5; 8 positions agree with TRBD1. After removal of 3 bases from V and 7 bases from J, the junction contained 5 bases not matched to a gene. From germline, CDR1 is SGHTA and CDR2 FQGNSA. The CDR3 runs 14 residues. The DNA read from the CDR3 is TGTGCCAGCAGCTTTGGACAGGGACGCCAGCCC. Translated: CASSFGQGRQP. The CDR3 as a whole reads CASSFGQGRQPQHF. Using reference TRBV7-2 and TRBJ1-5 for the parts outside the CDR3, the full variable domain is GAGVSQSPSNKVTEKGKDVELRCDPISGHTALYWYRQSLGQGLEFLIYFQGNSAPDKSGLPSDRFSAERTGGSVSTLTIQRTQQEDSAVYLCASSFGQGRQPQHFGDGTRLSIL.

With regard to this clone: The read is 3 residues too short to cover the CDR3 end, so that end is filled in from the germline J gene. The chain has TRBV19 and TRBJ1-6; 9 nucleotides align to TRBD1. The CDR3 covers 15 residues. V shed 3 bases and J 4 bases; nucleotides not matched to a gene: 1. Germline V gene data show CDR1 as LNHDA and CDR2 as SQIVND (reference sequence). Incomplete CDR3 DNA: TGTGCCAGTAGTATGGGGACAGGGTATAATTCACCC. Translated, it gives CASSMGTGYNSP. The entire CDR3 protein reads CASSMGTGYNSPLHF.

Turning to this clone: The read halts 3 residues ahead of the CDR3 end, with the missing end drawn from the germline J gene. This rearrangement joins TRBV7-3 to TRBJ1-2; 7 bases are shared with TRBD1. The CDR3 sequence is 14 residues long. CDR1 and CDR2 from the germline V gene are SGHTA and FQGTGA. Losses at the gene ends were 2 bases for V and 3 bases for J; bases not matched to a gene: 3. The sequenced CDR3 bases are TGTGCCAGCAGCTTAGACAGGGATGACTATGGC. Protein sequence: CASSLDRDDYG. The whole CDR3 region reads CASSLDRDDYGYTF.

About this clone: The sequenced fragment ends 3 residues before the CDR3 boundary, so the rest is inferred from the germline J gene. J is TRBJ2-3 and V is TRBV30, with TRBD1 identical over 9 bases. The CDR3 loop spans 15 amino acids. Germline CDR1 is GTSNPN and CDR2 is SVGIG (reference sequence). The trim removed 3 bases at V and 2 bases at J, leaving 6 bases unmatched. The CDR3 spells CAWRSGTGHTDTQYF. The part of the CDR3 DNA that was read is TGTGCCTGGAGATCCGGGACAGGGCACACAGATACG.